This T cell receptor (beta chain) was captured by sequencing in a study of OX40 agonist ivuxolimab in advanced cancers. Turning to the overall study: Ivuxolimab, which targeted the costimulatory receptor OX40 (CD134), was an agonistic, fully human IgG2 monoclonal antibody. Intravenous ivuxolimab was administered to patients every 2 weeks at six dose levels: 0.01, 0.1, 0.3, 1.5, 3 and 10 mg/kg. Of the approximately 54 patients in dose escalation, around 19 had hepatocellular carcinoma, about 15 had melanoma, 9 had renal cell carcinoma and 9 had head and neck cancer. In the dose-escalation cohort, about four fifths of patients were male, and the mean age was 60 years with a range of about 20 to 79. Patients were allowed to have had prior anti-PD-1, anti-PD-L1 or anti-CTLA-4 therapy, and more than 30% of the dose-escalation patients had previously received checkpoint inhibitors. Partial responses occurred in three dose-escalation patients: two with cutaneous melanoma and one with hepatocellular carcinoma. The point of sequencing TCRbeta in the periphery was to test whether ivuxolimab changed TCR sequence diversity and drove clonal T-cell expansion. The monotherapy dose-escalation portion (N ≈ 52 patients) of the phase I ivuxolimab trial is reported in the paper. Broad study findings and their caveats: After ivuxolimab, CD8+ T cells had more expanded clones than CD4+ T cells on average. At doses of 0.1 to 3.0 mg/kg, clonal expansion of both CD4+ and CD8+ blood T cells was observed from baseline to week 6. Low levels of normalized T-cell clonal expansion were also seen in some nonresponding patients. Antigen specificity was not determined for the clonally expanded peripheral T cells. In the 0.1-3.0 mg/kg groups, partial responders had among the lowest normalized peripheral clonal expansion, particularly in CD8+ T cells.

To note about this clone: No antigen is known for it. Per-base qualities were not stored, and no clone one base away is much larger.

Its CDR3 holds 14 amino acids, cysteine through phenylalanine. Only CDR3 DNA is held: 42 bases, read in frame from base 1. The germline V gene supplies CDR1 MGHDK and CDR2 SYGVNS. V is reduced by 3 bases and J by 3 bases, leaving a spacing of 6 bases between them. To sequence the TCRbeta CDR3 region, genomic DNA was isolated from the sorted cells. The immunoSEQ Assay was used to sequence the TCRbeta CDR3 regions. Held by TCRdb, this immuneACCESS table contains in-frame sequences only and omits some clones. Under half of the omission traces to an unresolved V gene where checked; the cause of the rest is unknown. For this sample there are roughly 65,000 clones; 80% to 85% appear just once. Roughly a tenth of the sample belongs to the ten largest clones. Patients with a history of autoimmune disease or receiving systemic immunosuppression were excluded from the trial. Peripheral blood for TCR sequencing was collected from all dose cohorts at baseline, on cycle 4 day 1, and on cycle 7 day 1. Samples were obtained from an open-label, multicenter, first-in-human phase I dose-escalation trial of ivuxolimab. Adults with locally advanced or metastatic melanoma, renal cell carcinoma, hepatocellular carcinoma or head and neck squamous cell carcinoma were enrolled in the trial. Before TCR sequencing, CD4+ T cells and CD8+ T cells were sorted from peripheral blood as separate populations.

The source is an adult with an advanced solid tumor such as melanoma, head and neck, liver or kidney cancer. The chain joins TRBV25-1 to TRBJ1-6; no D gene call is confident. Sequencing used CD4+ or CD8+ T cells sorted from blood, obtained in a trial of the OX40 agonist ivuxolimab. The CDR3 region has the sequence CASSDSIYNSPLHF. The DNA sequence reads TGTGCCAGCAGTGACTCGATCTATAATTCACCCCTCCACTTT.